The T cell receptor beta chain described here comes from a study of blood T cell repertoires in COVID-19. The length of the CDR3 is 17 residues. CDR1 is GTSNPN and CDR2 is SVGIG in the germline V gene (reference sequence). V lost 5 bases and J lost 0, with 22 bases in between. Assay used: immunoSEQ multiplex PCR; TCRdb lists only in-frame clones, some missing. Of about 120,000 clones listed, 70% to 85% were seen once; the top ten hold 2.5%. The V and J genes are TRBV30 and TRBJ1-2; D may be TRBD1 (6 bases). The TCR was taken from a man over 45 with acute or convalescent COVID-19. Sequenced material: peripheral blood. In nucleotides, the CDR3 is TGTGCCTGGTTCGCACCTGTAGCCGGGACAACTAACTATGGCTACACCTTC. As protein: CAWFAPVAGTTNYGYTF.